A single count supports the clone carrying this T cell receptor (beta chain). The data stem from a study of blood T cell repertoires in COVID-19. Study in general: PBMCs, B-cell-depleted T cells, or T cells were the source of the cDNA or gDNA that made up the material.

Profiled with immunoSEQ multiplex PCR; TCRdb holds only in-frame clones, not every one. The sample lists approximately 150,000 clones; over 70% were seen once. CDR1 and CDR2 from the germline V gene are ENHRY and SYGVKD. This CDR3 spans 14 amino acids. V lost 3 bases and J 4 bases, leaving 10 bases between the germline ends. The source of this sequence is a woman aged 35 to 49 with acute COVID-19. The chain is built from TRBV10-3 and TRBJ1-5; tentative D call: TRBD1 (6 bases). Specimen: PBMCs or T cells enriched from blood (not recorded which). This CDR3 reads CAISDGGPNQPQHF. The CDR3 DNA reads TGTGCCATCAGTGACGGGGGGCCGAATCAGCCCCAGCATTTT.